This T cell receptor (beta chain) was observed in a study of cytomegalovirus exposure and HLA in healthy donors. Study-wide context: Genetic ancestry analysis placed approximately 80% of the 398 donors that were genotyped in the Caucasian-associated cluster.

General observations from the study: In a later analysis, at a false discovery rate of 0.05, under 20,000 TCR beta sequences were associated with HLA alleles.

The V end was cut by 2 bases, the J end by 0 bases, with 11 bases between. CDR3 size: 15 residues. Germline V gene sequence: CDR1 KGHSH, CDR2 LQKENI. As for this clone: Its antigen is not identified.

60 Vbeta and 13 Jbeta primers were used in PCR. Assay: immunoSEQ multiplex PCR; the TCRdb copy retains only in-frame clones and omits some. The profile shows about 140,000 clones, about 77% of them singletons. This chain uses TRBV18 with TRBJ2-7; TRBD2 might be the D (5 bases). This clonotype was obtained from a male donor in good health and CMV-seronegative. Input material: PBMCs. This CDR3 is CASSPGGGYSYEQYF. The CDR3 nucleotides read TGTGCCAGCTCACCAGGTGGAGGCTACTCCTACGAGCAGTACTTC.